Below, 19 T cell receptor beta chains from the same sample are listed, as sequenced in a study of cytomegalovirus exposure and HLA in healthy donors. With 60 Vbeta and 13 Jbeta primers, the PCR was carried out. Assay used: immunoSEQ multiplex PCR; TCRdb lists only in-frame clones, some missing. The sample shows roughly 100,000 clones, about four fifths of them seen only once. Sequencing used PBMCs. The source of these receptors is a man aged 30 to 39 in good health and CMV-seronegative.

The genes are TRBV20-1 and TRBJ1-1; a weak D match, TRBD1 (5 bases). The germline V gene has CDR1 DFQATT and CDR2 SNEGSKA (reference sequence). The V gene lost 8 bases and the J gene lost 1 base, with 8 bases spanning the gap. The CDR3 sequence is 11 residues long. The CDR3 nucleotides are TGCAGTTCCGGACAGAACACTGAAGCTTTCTTT. Amino acid sequence: CSSGQNTEAFF.

The CDR3 nucleotides read TGCGCCAGCAGTTCTGTGACAGGGGAGAACACTGAAGCTTTCTTT. This encodes CASSSVTGENTEAFF. V gene TRBV5-1 combines with J gene TRBJ1-1, with 8 bases lining up with TRBD1. With 5 bases clipped from V and 1 base from J, the junction kept 7 bases outside the gene matches. Germline-derived CDR1 and CDR2 are SGHRS and YFSETQ. CDR3 length equals 15 residues. The full variable domain, its missing parts supplied by reference TRBV5-1 and TRBJ1-1, is KAGVTQTPRYLIKTRGQQVTLSCSPISGHRSVSWYQQTPGQGLQFLFEYFSETQRNKGNFPGRFSGRQFSNSRSEMNVSTLELGDSALYLCASSSVTGENTEAFFGQGTRLTVV.

This chain connects TRBV30 to TRBJ1-1, with TRBD1 matching over 11 bases. CDR1 and CDR2 from the germline V gene are GTSNPN and SVGIG (reference sequence). The CDR3 totals 13 residues. The V segment lost 2 bases and the J segment 11 bases; nucleotides outside the gene matches: 7. CDR3 protein: CAWSRGQGGGAFF. The CDR3 region has the DNA TGTGCCTGGAGTAGGGGACAGGGGGGAGGTGCTTTCTTT.

V and J are TRBV5-5 and TRBJ1-1, with D maybe TRBD1 (6 bases). CDR1 and CDR2 from the germline V gene are SGHKS and YYEKEE (reference sequence). This CDR3 is built from 15 residues. Trimming stripped 0 bases from V and 1 base from J, with 10 bases between. CDR3 sequence reads: CASSLAVQGNTEAFF. For the CDR3, the DNA is TGTGCCAGCAGCTTGGCCGTACAGGGGAACACTGAAGCTTTCTTT.

The chain couples TRBV28 to TRBJ2-7; D is ambiguous. The germline V and J ends were trimmed by 8 bases and 7 bases, with 9 bases remaining between them. CDR1 is MDHEN and CDR2 is SYDVKM in the germline V gene. CDR3 length equals 10 residues. The chain's CDR3 is CASQDSEQYF. CDR3 bases: TGTGCCAGCCAGGATTCTGAGCAGTACTTC.

This rearrangement joins TRBV6-5 to TRBJ1-1; tentatively, D is TRBD1 (5 bases). V lost 3 bases and J lost 1, with 12 bases in between. Germline V gene sequence: CDR1 MNHEY, CDR2 SVGAGI. CDR3 length: 15 residues. CDR3 in DNA: TGTGCCAGCAGTTATGCGGCAGGGCGGAACACTGAAGCTTTCTTT. Translating it yields CASSYAAGRNTEAFF.

A note on this clone: The same CDR3 arises from other DNA sequences in this sample as well. The rearrangement links TRBV5-4 to TRBJ2-5; D gene uncertain. There are 15 residues in the CDR3. V gave up 2 bases and J gave up 2 bases, with 13 bases separating them. CDR1 SGHNT and CDR2 YYREEE come from the germline V gene (reference sequence). CDR3 sequence (DNA): TGTGCCAGCAGCTTATCCGGGTCCCCACAAGAGACCCAGTACTTC. Its translation: CASSLSGSPQETQYF.

J is TRBJ1-4 and V is TRBV12-2; TRBD1, the table's D call, lacks a check against the DNA. TRBV12-2 is listed as a pseudogene. The CDR3 totals 16 residues. Written as DNA, the CDR3 is TGTGCAAGTCGCTTCCAACTTCAGGGGGCATTTGAAAAACTGTTTTTT. Its protein is CASRFQLQGAFEKLFF.

The rearrangement uses TRBV7-7 and TRBJ2-5, with TRBD1 identical over 7 bases. The CDR3 totals 14 residues. Germline trimming cut 5 bases from V and 5 bases from J; bases unmatched to any gene: 8. CDR1 and CDR2 (germline): SSHAT, FNYEAQ (reference sequence). The CDR3 is CASSPEGAGETQYF. The CDR3 DNA follows: TGTGCCAGCAGCCCCGAGGGGGCTGGTGAGACCCAGTACTTC.

The chain uses TRBV5-1 and TRBJ2-7, with D possibly being TRBD2 (5 bases). CDR1 and CDR2 from the germline V gene are SGHRS and YFSETQ. The V and J ends lost 6 bases and 2 bases respectively, with 15 bases between them. CDR3 length equals 14 residues. The CDR3 nucleotides are TGCGCCAGCACCCCGGCCGGGGATCCCTACGAGCAGTACTTC. As protein: CASTPAGDPYEQYF.

The rearrangement links TRBV18 to TRBJ1-4, with D uncertain. Germline-derived CDR1 and CDR2 are KGHSH and LQKENI. The V gene lost 0 bases and the J gene lost 8 bases, with 13 bases spanning the gap. This CDR3 region has 15 residues. Here the CDR3 reads CASSPPMGSGEKLFF. For the CDR3, the DNA is TGTGCCAGCTCACCACCGATGGGTAGCGGAGAAAAACTGTTTTTT.

The rearrangement uses TRBV9 and TRBJ2-1; 13 bases are shared with TRBD2. With 2 bases clipped from V and 6 bases from J, the junction kept 8 bases outside the gene matches. In germline, CDR1 is SGDLS, CDR2 YYNGEE. The CDR3 is 17 residues long. CDR3 nucleotides: TGTGCCAGCAGCGTCGGACTAGCGGGAGACGGGCGCAATGAGCAGTTCTTC. Translating gives CASSVGLAGDGRNEQFF. Together with reference TRBV9 and TRBJ2-1, the CDR3 gives the full variable domain: DSGVTQTPKHLITATGQRVTLRCSPRSGDLSVYWYQQSLDQGLQFLIQYYNGEERAKGNILERFSAQQFPDLHSELNLSSLELGDSALYFCASSVGLAGDGRNEQFFGPGTRLTVL.

The J gene is TRBJ1-2, the V gene TRBV2; tentatively, D is TRBD1 (6 bases). V lost 3 bases and J 5 bases, leaving 16 bases between the germline ends. Looked up from germline, CDR1 is SNHLY and CDR2 is FYNNEI. The CDR3 consists of 15 residues. The chain's CDR3 is CASSEGGGRSYGYTF. CDR3 nucleotide sequence: TGTGCCAGCAGTGAGGGCGGGGGCAGGTCGTATGGCTACACCTTC. Based on the CDR3 plus reference TRBV2 and TRBJ1-2, the full variable domain is EPEVTQTPSHQVTQMGQEVILRCVPISNHLYFYWYRQILGQKVEFLVSFYNNEISEKSEIFDDQFSVERPDGSNFTLKIRSTKLEDSAMYFCASSEGGGRSYGYTFGSGTRLTVV.

This clone came up a few times. The chain couples TRBV18 to TRBJ2-7, with no clear D. V was shortened by 2 bases and J by 2 bases, with 13 bases between the two germline ends. Germline V CDR1 and CDR2: KGHSH, LQKENI. This CDR3 is 15 amino acids long. CDR3 nucleotide sequence: TGTGCCAGCTCACCATCCTACACAGAAACCTACGAGCAGTACTTC. This gives the protein CASSPSYTETYEQYF.

The V and J genes are TRBV4-2 and TRBJ2-1; possible D gene TRBD2, 6 bases. The V gene's germline CDR1 is LGHNA and CDR2 YNFKEQ. CDR3 length: 15 residues. Trimming shortened V by 0 bases and J by 8 bases, and 14 bases separated the two germline ends. Here the CDR3 reads CASSQDNRGLDEQFF. The CDR3 DNA reads as TGTGCCAGCAGCCAAGACAACCGGGGGTTGGATGAGCAGTTCTTC.

The rearrangement uses TRBV7-9 and TRBJ1-4; TRBD1 agrees at 10 bases. V lost 1 base and J lost 0; bases outside the gene matches: 5. The CDR3 runs to 18 residues. The germline CDR1 and CDR2 sequences are SEHNR and FQNEAQ (reference sequence). Here the CDR3 DNA reads TGTGCCAGCAGCTTAGTATGGGACAGGGGTGCAACTAATGAAAAACTGTTTTTT. Protein: CASSLVWDRGATNEKLFF.

The chain carries TRBV5-1 and TRBJ1-2; 12 bases align to TRBD1. CDR3 length: 14 residues. Germline V CDR1 and CDR2: SGHRS, YFSETQ. The trim removed 5 bases at V and 6 bases at J, leaving 5 bases unmatched. CDR3 in DNA: TGCGCCAGCAGGGCTGGGACAGGGGGCCATGGCTACACCTTC. Its translation: CASRAGTGGHGYTF.

The chain couples TRBV9 to TRBJ2-5, with 11 bases fitting TRBD2. The CDR3 has 17 residues. Germline V CDR1 and CDR2: SGDLS, YYNGEE. Trimming removed 3 bases from V and 1 base from J; junction bases left unmatched: 8. The CDR3 loop reads CASSAAGGTSGQETQYF. The CDR3 DNA sequence: TGTGCCAGCAGCGCCGCCGGGGGGACTAGCGGCCAAGAGACCCAGTACTTC.

The V call is TRBV5-6, the J call TRBJ1-4; D may be TRBD1 (6 bases). Germline CDR1 reads SGHDT; CDR2 reads YYEEEE. The CDR3 is made up of 14 amino acids. Trimming removed 3 bases at V and 6 bases at J, with 12 bases between. The CDR3 protein is CASSSQGLDEKLFF. The CDR3 DNA reads TGTGCCAGCAGCTCACAGGGATTGGATGAAAAACTGTTTTTT.